This paragraph reports one TCR beta chain. Ten or more counts support this clonotype. The antigen it binds to is not known. Within one base of it there is no much larger clone, and no base qualities were kept. To prepare the library, RACE was applied. The reads were generated on a NextSeq 500. Library preparation attached unique molecular identifiers to individual cDNA molecules for quantitative, reproducible TCR counting. Each blood RNA sample was used to sequence both TCR alpha and TCR beta chains. The original methods were these. The median number of TCRs per sample was around 100,000, ranging from roughly 23,224 to 700,000. The Decombinator software suite was used to annotate the V, J and CDR3 of the TCR reads. For the PS versus PT1 abundance plots, all samples were subsampled to the same number of TCRs (28,000). Expanded TCRs were defined as absent before sensitization and observed at least eight times at the 2-week time point. Clones were called with MiXCR by TCRdb after fastp trimmed the public reads at Q25, and only in-frame beta chains were retained. Each entry is one CDR3 protein sequence, shown with its most common DNA and genes. The V and J calls reflect TCRdb's pipeline rather than the authors' work. Within this sample are some 400,000 distinct CDR3 sequences, with about 5.1% of them counted one time only. The ten largest clones take up 2% to 3% of the sample.

These data are taken from a study of human T cells and chemical hapten exposure (dated by TCRdb to about 2021). In the study overall: For sensitization, 2% DPC in acetone was applied to a roughly 2 cm by roughly 2 cm area of upper inner arm skin. The mostly female patient cohort included alopecia areata with under or over 50% scalp involvement, alopecia totalis and alopecia universalis. Blood for TCR sequencing was provided by twenty-nine alopecia patients at one to four time points (pre-sensitization, 2, 6 and 24 weeks). Libraries were combined into a pool for sequencing, and differences in TCR yield between samples came mainly from small differences in library volumes within the pool. This study followed changes in the peripheral blood TCR repertoire in vivo during primary and secondary sensitization of alopecia patients to the hapten diphenylcyclopropenone (DPC). Patch testing was performed on the upper back with Finn chambers containing 0.01% DPC, and the patch tests were scored after 6 days according to International Contact Dermatitis Research Group standards. Patient blood was sampled pre-sensitization (week 0) and at 2, 6 and about 24 weeks after DPC sensitization. Throughout the study period of about 22 weeks, patients also received therapeutic DPC doses to the scalp every week.

The time point label here, explained by the study, means: pre-sensitization, week 0. This specimen's treatment or condition label, per the study, means: therapeutic diphenylcyclopropenone sensitization with weekly scalp DPC. Blood at each patch-test visit was drawn before the patch test was applied. To be eligible, patients had to be aged 18 to 70, diagnosed with alopecia and judged suitable for DPC therapy, while pregnant patients were excluded. Total RNA was extracted from unfractionated whole blood collected in Tempus Blood RNA tubes. For CDR1 and CDR2, the germline V gene lists ENHRY and SYGVKD. CDR3 length: 13 amino acids, cysteine to phenylalanine. Only the CDR3 DNA is retained, 39 bases long and in frame from the first base. The V and J ends are trimmed by 4 bases and 1 base, leaving 8 bases between them. Here is what the overall study found, with its caveats: DPC sensitization did not change how many TCRs were above 1 in 1000 frequency, and no evidence was found of alterations in global repertoire structure. Patch test score correlated positively with the number of PT1 expanded TCRs, reaching significance at thresholds 8, 16 and 32 but not at 4. Compared with pre-sensitization or healthy control sets, expanded TCRs formed significantly more large CDR3 similarity clusters, which is consistent with antigen-driven responses. After repeated subsampling, the strength of the expansion versus patch-test correlation and the threshold at which it became significant changed. Because every patient had alopecia, a presumed autoimmune disease, the patients' immune response might differ from that of healthy individuals.

The chain joins TRBV10-3 to TRBJ2-7; TRBD1 is perhaps the D gene, given 5 matching bases. The material was whole blood, obtained in connection with sensitization to the hapten diphenylcyclopropenone (DPC). This receptor was obtained from a woman in her forties or fifties with alopecia areata. Some clones in this sample may be carry-over from other donors' samples. The nucleotide sequence is TGTGCCATCAGTGCAGCAGGGTCCTACGAGCAGTACTTC. It is translated as CAISAAGSYEQYF.